A single sample gave rise to the 27 T cell receptor beta chains below, sequenced in a study of beta chain features in type 1 diabetes. Overall study results and limits: TCRB CDR3s were moderately but significantly shorter in Type 1 diabetes patients in all four CD4+ subsets.

No antigen has been identified for these receptors. Expressed TCRB transcripts got sequenced, as all isolated RNA was reverse transcribed. TCRdb's copy holds only in-frame clones and misses some; the assay was immunoSEQ multiplex PCR. The sample contains 600,000 to 700,000 clones, 9.5% to 15% of which appear only once. The specimen was naive CD4+ T cells from blood. Every receptor here comes from a man between 25 and 39 years old with type 1 diabetes.

A single count supports this clone. The CDR3 DNA reads as TGTGCCATCAGTGAGATACAGGGATCTAGCACAGATACGCAGTATTTT. It codes for CAISEIQGSSTDTQYF. The gene calls are TRBV10-3 and TRBJ2-3, with D possibly being TRBD1 (6 bases). The V end was cut by 2 bases, the J end by 0 bases, with 12 bases between. The CDR3 length is 16 residues. Germline lookup yields CDR1 ENHRY and CDR2 SYGVKD.

The sample holds a few counts of this clone. This sequence joins TRBV7-2 and TRBJ2-1, with 10 bases that match TRBD2. The CDR3 consists of 14 residues. Trimming cost V 6 bases and J 7 bases; bases outside gene matches: 6. Looked up from germline, CDR1 is SGHTA and CDR2 is FQGNSA. The CDR3 sequence is CASSQRGGMNEQFF. The CDR3 nucleotides read TGTGCCAGCAGTCAGCGGGGGGGAATGAATGAGCAGTTCTTC. Variable domain in full (rest from reference TRBV7-2 and TRBJ2-1): GAGVSQSPSNKVTEKGKDVELRCDPISGHTALYWYRQSLGQGLEFLIYFQGNSAPDKSGLPSDRFSAERTGGSVSTLTIQRTQQEDSAVYLCASSQRGGMNEQFFGPGTRLTVL.

The chain's CDR3 is CASSQRGATGSYNSPLHF. The DNA for the CDR3 is TGTGCCAGCAGCCAAAGAGGGGCTACCGGCTCCTATAATTCACCCCTCCACTTT. The genes are TRBV7-9 and TRBJ1-6, with TRBD1 as a possible D gene (5 bases). Germline V gene sequence: CDR1 SEHNR, CDR2 FQNEAQ (reference sequence). The CDR3 spans 18 residues. Trimming took 5 bases from V and 0 from J, leaving 17 bases between them. Full variable domain (missing parts from reference TRBV7-9 and TRBJ1-6): DTGVSQNPRHKITKRGQNVTFRCDPISEHNRLYWYRQTLGQGPEFLTYFQNEAQLEKSRLLSDRFSAERPKGSFSTLEIQRTEQGDSAMYLCASSQRGATGSYNSPLHFGNGTRLTVT.

This chain connects TRBV29-1 to TRBJ2-7; 12 nucleotides agree with TRBD2. CDR3 length: 14 residues. Germline lookup yields CDR1 SQVTM and CDR2 ANQGSEA. Trimming removed 6 bases from V and 4 bases from J; junction bases left unmatched: 7. The CDR3 DNA is TGCAGCGTCTCGACTAGCGGGGGAGGTTACGAGCAGTACTTC. It specifies CSVSTSGGGYEQYF.

This clone came up a few times. This rearrangement joins TRBV15 to TRBJ1-1; D call uncertain. V dropped 5 bases and J dropped 4 bases, with 8 bases sitting between them. The CDR3 runs 12 residues. Germline loops: CDR1 LNHNV, CDR2 YYDKDF (reference sequence). CDR3 protein: CATSSMPTEAFF. CDR3 nucleotides: TGTGCCACCAGCTCTATGCCCACTGAAGCTTTCTTT.

The chain recombines TRBV9 with TRBJ1-6, with D tentatively TRBD1 (6 bases). This CDR3 is 14 amino acids long. Germline V gene sequence: CDR1 SGDLS, CDR2 YYNGEE. V lost 3 bases and J 10 bases, leaving 14 bases between the germline ends. CDR3 amino acids: CASSGPGTNSPLHF. The CDR3 nucleotides read TGTGCCAGCAGCGGACCCGGGACAAACTCACCCCTCCACTTT.

This clone occurred a few times. V gene TRBV11-3 combines with J gene TRBJ2-7; 9 bases fit TRBD1. Germline CDR1 is SGHNT and CDR2 is YENEEA. V lost 5 bases and J lost 5; bases outside the gene matches: 4. The length of the CDR3 is 13 residues. The CDR3 sequence: CASSTGQGNEQYF. CDR3 sequence (DNA): TGTGCCAGCAGCACAGGACAGGGGAACGAGCAGTACTTC.

The rearrangement links TRBV6-5 to TRBJ2-3; D remains unclear. Trimming stripped 5 bases from V and 0 bases from J, with 12 bases between. CDR3 length: 15 amino acids. Germline-derived CDR1 and CDR2 are MNHEY and SVGAGI. CDR3 sequence: CASSTLGRSTDTQYF. CDR3 bases: TGTGCCAGCAGTACCCTGGGCAGGAGCACAGATACGCAGTATTTT.

In this sample, this clone turned up a few times. The chain recombines TRBV5-1 with TRBJ2-3; maybe TRBD2 (5 bases). The V end was cut by 0 bases, the J end by 8 bases, with 7 bases between. The germline V gene has CDR1 SGHRS and CDR2 YFSETQ. CDR3 length: 12 residues. CDR3 coding DNA: TGCGCCAGCAGCTTGGAGAGCGGTACGCAGTATTTT. Its protein is CASSLESGTQYF.

In its sample, this clone was seen a few times. The rearrangement uses TRBV9 and TRBJ2-7; 8 bases fit TRBD1. The CDR3 extends over 14 amino acids. J gave up 3 bases and V 4 bases, and 6 bases lay outside the gene matches. Germline V gene lookup returns CDR1 SGDLS and CDR2 YYNGEE. CDR3 in DNA: TGTGCCAGCAGCCCGACGGACAGGGACTACGAGCAGTACTTC. Its translation is CASSPTDRDYEQYF. Full variable domain (outside the CDR3, taken from reference TRBV9 and TRBJ2-7): DSGVTQTPKHLITATGQRVTLRCSPRSGDLSVYWYQQSLDQGLQFLIQYYNGEERAKGNILERFSAQQFPDLHSELNLSSLELGDSALYFCASSPTDRDYEQYFGPGTRLTVT.

The gene calls are TRBV9 and TRBJ1-3; weak D call: TRBD1 (6 bases). CDR3 length equals 14 residues. V dropped 0 bases and J dropped 4 bases, with 8 bases sitting between them. The germline gives CDR1 SGDLS, CDR2 YYNGEE. CDR3 in DNA: TGTGCCAGCAGCGTAGGGGGGCTCGGAAACACCATATATTTT. Translated: CASSVGGLGNTIYF. Using reference TRBV9 and TRBJ1-3 for the parts outside the CDR3, the full variable domain is DSGVTQTPKHLITATGQRVTLRCSPRSGDLSVYWYQQSLDQGLQFLIQYYNGEERAKGNILERFSAQQFPDLHSELNLSSLELGDSALYFCASSVGGLGNTIYFGEGSWLTVV.

This clone showed up just a few times. The rearrangement links TRBV13 to TRBJ2-3; D perhaps matches TRBD2 (7 bases). Germline CDR1 reads PRHDT; CDR2 reads FYEKMQ (reference sequence). The CDR3 runs to 15 residues. Trimming left V 0 bases short and J 4 bases short, with 11 bases between. CDR3 sequence: CASSLGQGGADTQYF. The CDR3, as DNA: TGTGCCAGCAGCTTAGGACAGGGAGGGGCAGATACGCAGTATTTT.

This sequence joins TRBV19 and TRBJ2-6; 7 bases fit TRBD2. In germline, CDR1 is LNHDA, CDR2 SQIVND (reference sequence). V was pared by 8 bases and J by 0 bases, with 7 bases of the junction left unmatched. The CDR3 spans 16 residues. The CDR3 DNA reads as TGTGCCAGTGACCGGGGGGTGCCCTCTGGGGCCAACGTCCTGACTTTC. Translated, it gives CASDRGVPSGANVLTF.

The V and J genes are TRBV7-9 and TRBJ2-2; D tentatively fits TRBD1 or TRBD2 (6 bases each). Trimming removed 3 bases at V and 7 bases at J, with 15 bases between. The CDR3 totals 15 residues. The germline V gene has CDR1 SEHNR and CDR2 FQNEAQ (reference sequence). In DNA, the CDR3 is TGTGCCAGCAGCTTCCAGGGGACTGATGGCGGGGAGCTGTTTTTT. It yields the protein CASSFQGTDGGELFF.

This sequence joins TRBV5-1 and TRBJ2-6; maybe TRBD1 (5 bases). Trimming took 3 bases from V and 0 from J, leaving 10 bases between them. The CDR3 sequence is 16 residues long. CDR1 and CDR2 (germline): SGHRS, YFSETQ. The CDR3 DNA is TGCGCCAGCAGCTCACAGGATACCTCTGGGGCCAACGTCCTGACTTTC. Amino acids: CASSSQDTSGANVLTF.

This clone was counted only a few times. Written as DNA, the CDR3 is TGTGCCTGGAAGACCGCTGGAAACACCATATATTTT. This translates into CAWKTAGNTIYF. The V and J genes are TRBV30 and TRBJ1-3; D remains ambiguous. V lost 4 bases, J lost 2 bases, and 6 bases lay in between. This CDR3 is 12 amino acids long. Per germline, CDR1 GTSNPN and CDR2 SVGIG (reference sequence).

Regarding this clone: Other DNA sequences of this sample code for an identical CDR3. This chain joins TRBV28 and TRBJ1-5; 10 bases align to TRBD1. The junction had 3 bases not matched to a gene; V was cut back by 6 bases and J by 4 bases. In germline, CDR1 is MDHEN, CDR2 SYDVKM. The CDR3 length is 14 residues. CDR3 nucleotides: TGTGCCAGCAGAGGACAGGGGGGGAATCAGCCCCAGCATTTT. This gives the protein CASRGQGGNQPQHF.

The V and J genes are TRBV15 and TRBJ1-2, with 7 bases that match TRBD1. V lost 5 bases, J lost 8 bases, and 14 bases stayed unmatched. Germline assignment: CDR1 LNHNV and CDR2 YYDKDF (reference sequence). This CDR3 spans 15 amino acids. In DNA, the CDR3 is TGTGCCACCAGCGTCAACAGGGGCCGGGAAGGAGGCTACACCTTC. The encoded protein is CATSVNRGREGGYTF.

The chain has TRBV15 and TRBJ1-2; possible D gene TRBD1, 6 bases. The CDR3 has 18 residues. V shed 2 bases and J shed 3 bases, with 22 bases lying between them. The germline gives CDR1 LNHNV, CDR2 YYDKDF (reference sequence). The CDR3 DNA is TGTGCCACCAGCAGAATACCCCACTCGCGGGGGGCGGACTATGGCTACACCTTC. As protein: CATSRIPHSRGADYGYTF.

Only a few counts were recorded for this clone. J is TRBJ2-5 and V is TRBV29-1; 8 bases align to TRBD1. CDR3 length: 12 residues. V was pared by 7 bases and J by 5 bases, with 6 bases of the junction left unmatched. Germline CDR1 and CDR2: SQVTM and ANQGSEA. This chain's CDR3 is CSATGGGETQYF. In nucleotides, the CDR3 is TGCAGCGCTACAGGGGGTGGCGAGACCCAGTACTTC.

This clone was seen a handful of times. The chain has TRBV5-1 and TRBJ2-4; D is ambiguous. Germline V CDR1 and CDR2: SGHRS, YFSETQ. There are 17 residues in the CDR3. V lost 0 bases and J 3 bases, leaving 16 bases between the germline ends. CDR3 bases: TGCGCCAGCAGCTTGGCGACAAATCATATAGTCAAAAACATTCAGTACTTC. This encodes CASSLATNHIVKNIQYF.

V usage is TRBV29-1 and J usage is TRBJ1-5; TRBD1 matches at 9 bases. Losses at the gene ends were 5 bases for V and 4 bases for J; bases not matched to a gene: 9. The CDR3 length is 15 residues. CDR1 is SQVTM and CDR2 is ANQGSEA in the germline V gene. The CDR3 sequence is CSVSPGTGSNQPQHF. The CDR3 region has the DNA TGCAGCGTTTCGCCCGGGACAGGGTCGAATCAGCCCCAGCATTTT.

This clone was counted only a few times. The V call is TRBV20-1, the J call TRBJ2-3; unclear D gene. The germline CDR1 and CDR2 sequences are DFQATT and SNEGSKA (reference sequence). CDR3 length equals 11 residues. The ends were cut back, 3 bases at V and 2 bases at J, with 3 bases in the middle. This CDR3 is CSARNTDTQYF. Written as DNA, the CDR3 is TGCAGTGCTAGGAACACAGATACGCAGTATTTT.

The V call is TRBV6-5, the J call TRBJ2-7; TRBD2 might be the D (6 bases). This CDR3 spans 15 amino acids. Trimming removed 5 bases at V and 3 bases at J, with 17 bases between. The germline CDR1 and CDR2 sequences are MNHEY and SVGAGI. The CDR3 loop reads CASSTLAGNDYEQYF. The CDR3, as DNA: TGTGCCAGCAGTACCCTGGCGGGGAACGACTACGAGCAGTACTTC.

J is TRBJ1-2 and V is TRBV27, with D possibly being TRBD1 (6 bases). The CDR3 spans 14 residues. V shed 2 bases and J shed 8 bases, with 15 bases lying between them. CDR1 and CDR2 from the germline V gene are MNHEY and SMNVEV (reference sequence). CDR3 DNA sequence: TGTGCCAGCAGTTTAGATAAAACAGGGTACGGCTACACCTTC. Translating gives CASSLDKTGYGYTF.

The chain carries TRBV4-2 and TRBJ2-3; the D gene could be TRBD1 or TRBD2 (5 bases each). Deletions cut 1 base from V and 0 bases from J, with 11 bases between. CDR3 size: 16 residues. Looked up from germline, CDR1 is LGHNA and CDR2 is YNFKEQ. The CDR3 sequence: CASSQGDLASTDTQYF. The CDR3 DNA reads as TGTGCCAGCAGCCAAGGGGACCTCGCTAGCACAGATACGCAGTATTTT.

This clone turned up a few times. This sequence joins TRBV19 and TRBJ2-1; D may correspond to TRBD1 or TRBD2 (6 bases each). The CDR3 spans 14 residues. CDR1 is LNHDA, CDR2 SQIVND, per germline (reference sequence). The ends were cut back, 9 bases at V and 7 bases at J, with 19 bases in the middle. CDR3 sequence reads: CASNEGGAPNEQFF. CDR3 nucleotide sequence: TGTGCCAGCAACGAGGGGGGCGCTCCAAATGAGCAGTTCTTC.